These T cell receptor beta chains were read from a single sample in a study of blood T cell repertoires in COVID-19. The data were produced by immunoSEQ multiplex PCR, yet TCRdb's version contains in-frame clones alone and is incomplete. The data hold some 150,000 clones, with roughly 84% observed a single time. Source material: peripheral blood. Source of these receptors: a man in his sixties who had recovered from COVID-19. CDR3s include the opening cysteine and the closing phenylalanine or tryptophan. D genes are given only for firm matches. Expanded clones are given a class, and other clones once, few, many or no size at all.

clone size: .
V gene: TRBV15
J gene: TRBJ2-7
D gene: .
CDR3 protein: CATSRGGRGGYEQYF
CDR3 DNA: TGTGCCACCAGCAGGGGGGGCAGGGGAGGGTACGAGCAGTACTTC

clone size: .
V gene: TRBV9
J gene: TRBJ1-4
D gene: TRBD1
CDR3 protein: CASSGRGGTVRSNEKLFF
CDR3 DNA: TGTGCCAGCAGCGGCCGAGGGGGGACAGTTAGATCGAATGAAAAACTGTTTTTT

clone size: .
V gene: TRBV5-1
J gene: TRBJ2-7
D gene: TRBD1
CDR3 protein: CASSLSRQGINEQYF
CDR3 DNA: TGCGCCAGCAGCTTGTCGAGACAGGGGATAAACGAGCAGTACTTC

clone size: .
V gene: TRBV5-4
J gene: TRBJ1-1
D gene: .
CDR3 protein: CASSLARGNTEAFF
CDR3 DNA: TGTGCCAGCAGCTTGGCCAGGGGGAACACTGAAGCTTTCTTT

clone size: .
V gene: TRBV11-2
J gene: TRBJ1-2
D gene: TRBD1
CDR3 protein: CASSSAGTGSYGYTF
CDR3 DNA: TGTGCCAGCAGCTCCGCCGGGACAGGGAGCTATGGCTACACCTTC

clone size: .
V gene: TRBV19
J gene: TRBJ2-7
D gene: TRBD2
CDR3 protein: CASSSGRGSYEQYF
CDR3 DNA: TGTGCCAGTAGCTCAGGGAGGGGTTCCTACGAGCAGTACTTC

clone size: .
V gene: TRBV7-9
J gene: TRBJ1-2
D gene: .
CDR3 protein: CASSLVNRDYGYTF
CDR3 DNA: TGTGCCAGCAGCTTAGTTAATCGGGACTATGGCTACACCTTC

clone size: .
V gene: TRBV7-9
J gene: TRBJ2-7
D gene: .
CDR3 protein: CASSYRDHEQYF
CDR3 DNA: TGTGCCAGCAGCTACAGGGACCACGAGCAGTACTTC

clone size: .
V gene: TRBV6-5
J gene: TRBJ2-5
D gene: TRBD1
CDR3 protein: CASSPDRGRQETQYF
CDR3 DNA: TGTGCCAGCAGCCCAGACAGGGGGCGGCAAGAGACCCAGTACTTC

clone size: .
V gene: TRBV6-5
J gene: TRBJ1-2
D gene: TRBD1
CDR3 protein: CASSGTGGGYTF
CDR3 DNA: TGTGCCAGCAGCGGGACAGGGGGTGGCTACACCTTC

clone size: .
V gene: TRBV7-2
J gene: TRBJ1-2
D gene: .
CDR3 protein: CASSLDRAANYGYTF
CDR3 DNA: TGTGCCAGCAGCTTAGACAGGGCTGCTAACTATGGCTACACCTTC

clone size: .
V gene: TRBV6-5
J gene: TRBJ2-1
D gene: TRBD2
CDR3 protein: CASRTSARGGEQFF
CDR3 DNA: TGTGCCAGCAGGACTAGCGCTCGGGGGGGGGAGCAGTTCTTC

clone size: .
V gene: TRBV3-1/TRBV3-2
J gene: TRBJ2-4
D gene: .
CDR3 protein: CASSPAAGVLAKNIQYF
CDR3 DNA: TGTGCCAGCAGCCCCGCGGCCGGGGTGCTAGCCAAAAACATTCAGTACTTC

clone size: .
V gene: TRBV6-5
J gene: TRBJ1-1
D gene: .
CDR3 protein: CASSYSAGGNTEAFF
CDR3 DNA: TGTGCCAGCAGTTACTCTGCGGGAGGGAACACTGAAGCTTTCTTT

clone size: .
V gene: TRBV5-5
J gene: TRBJ2-2
D gene: TRBD1
CDR3 protein: CASSLGFGTGRTGELFF
CDR3 DNA: TGTGCCAGCAGCTTGGGTTTCGGGACAGGCCGCACCGGGGAGCTGTTTTTT

clone size: .
V gene: TRBV30
J gene: TRBJ2-2
D gene: .
CDR3 protein: CAWSVSGNTGELFF
CDR3 DNA: TGTGCCTGGAGTGTATCAGGAAACACCGGGGAGCTGTTTTTT

clone size: .
V gene: TRBV27
J gene: TRBJ1-2
D gene: .
CDR3 protein: CASSDPLGGYGYTF
CDR3 DNA: TGTGCCAGCAGCGACCCCCTGGGAGGCTATGGCTACACCTTC

clone size: .
V gene: TRBV6-5
J gene: TRBJ2-7
D gene: .
CDR3 protein: CASSLGGGYEQYF
CDR3 DNA: TGTGCCAGCAGCCTCGGGGGTGGCTACGAGCAGTACTTC

clone size: once
V gene: TRBV11-2
J gene: TRBJ1-1
D gene: .
CDR3 protein: CASSSQGDTEAFF
CDR3 DNA: TGTGCCAGCAGCTCTCAAGGGGACACTGAAGCTTTCTTT

clone size: .
V gene: TRBV12-5
J gene: TRBJ1-5
D gene: TRBD1
CDR3 protein: CASGSTGGVQPQHF
CDR3 DNA: TGTGCTAGTGGCTCCACAGGGGGCGTTCAGCCCCAGCATTTT

clone size: many
V gene: TRBV7-3
J gene: TRBJ2-1
D gene: TRBD2
CDR3 protein: CASSSGLAGGPNQFF
CDR3 DNA: TGTGCCAGCAGCTCAGGACTAGCGGGGGGCCCTAACCAGTTCTTC

clone size: .
V gene: TRBV2
J gene: TRBJ1-1
D gene: .
CDR3 protein: CASSPRAGGGTEAFF
CDR3 DNA: TGTGCCAGCAGCCCCCGGGCGGGGGGAGGAACTGAAGCTTTCTTT

clone size: .
V gene: TRBV3-1/TRBV3-2
J gene: TRBJ1-2
D gene: .
CDR3 protein: CASSSVQGNYGYTF
CDR3 DNA: TGTGCCAGCAGCTCCGTACAGGGCAACTATGGCTACACCTTC

clone size: .
V gene: TRBV7-9
J gene: TRBJ2-7
D gene: .
CDR3 protein: CASSFWQGDVDEQYF
CDR3 DNA: TGTGCCAGCAGCTTTTGGCAGGGCGATGTCGACGAGCAGTACTTC

clone size: once
V gene: TRBV7-2
J gene: TRBJ2-5
D gene: TRBD1
CDR3 protein: CASSLQGGGQETQYF
CDR3 DNA: TGTGCCAGCAGCCTCCAAGGGGGCGGACAAGAGACCCAGTACTTC

clone size: .
V gene: TRBV27
J gene: TRBJ1-2
D gene: .
CDR3 protein: CASSHGGGRRVGYTF
CDR3 DNA: TGTGCCAGCAGCCATGGGGGGGGCAGGAGAGTAGGCTACACCTTC

clone size: .
V gene: TRBV28
J gene: TRBJ2-7
D gene: .
CDR3 protein: CASSPRGGYEQYF
CDR3 DNA: TGTGCCAGCAGTCCCCGGGGAGGCTACGAGCAGTACTTC

clone size: .
V gene: TRBV18
J gene: TRBJ1-1
D gene: TRBD1
CDR3 protein: CASSPLDRVEAFF
CDR3 DNA: TGTGCCAGCTCACCCCTGGACAGGGTTGAAGCTTTCTTT

clone size: .
V gene: TRBV5-1
J gene: TRBJ2-1
D gene: .
CDR3 protein: CASSLGLLSSYNEQFF
CDR3 DNA: TGCGCCAGCAGCTTGGGACTGTTGAGCTCCTACAATGAGCAGTTCTTC

clone size: .
V gene: TRBV7-6
J gene: TRBJ1-5
D gene: .
CDR3 protein: CASILPRGKTKVDQPQHF
CDR3 DNA: TGTGCCAGCATTTTACCGAGAGGGAAGACAAAGGTCGATCAGCCCCAGCATTTT

clone size: .
V gene: TRBV5-6
J gene: TRBJ1-5
D gene: TRBD1
CDR3 protein: CASSLGTGVSNQPQHF
CDR3 DNA: TGTGCCAGCAGCTTGGGAACAGGGGTTAGCAATCAGCCCCAGCATTTT

clone size: .
V gene: TRBV7-2
J gene: TRBJ2-5
D gene: .
CDR3 protein: CASSLAGPGAETQYF
CDR3 DNA: TGTGCCAGCAGCTTAGCGGGCCCCGGCGCAGAGACCCAGTACTTC

clone size: .
V gene: TRBV19
J gene: TRBJ1-4
D gene: TRBD1
CDR3 protein: CASSTPGTGSEKLFF
CDR3 DNA: TGTGCCAGTAGTACCCCCGGGACAGGGTCTGAAAAACTGTTTTTT

clone size: .
V gene: TRBV27
J gene: TRBJ1-2
D gene: .
CDR3 protein: CASSSLDSYGYTF
CDR3 DNA: TGTGCCAGCAGTTCACTGGACAGCTATGGCTACACCTTC

clone size: few
V gene: TRBV6-5
J gene: TRBJ1-1
D gene: .
CDR3 protein: CASSYVGGPTEAFF
CDR3 DNA: TGTGCCAGCAGTTATGTCGGGGGACCGACTGAAGCTTTCTTT

clone size: .
V gene: TRBV9
J gene: TRBJ1-2
D gene: TRBD1
CDR3 protein: CASSVEPGQGAGGYTF
CDR3 DNA: TGTGCCAGCAGCGTAGAGCCGGGACAGGGGGCAGGAGGCTACACCTTC

clone size: .
V gene: TRBV6-5
J gene: TRBJ2-5
D gene: .
CDR3 protein: CASTLGGQETQYF
CDR3 DNA: TGTGCCAGCACTCTTGGCGGCCAAGAGACCCAGTACTTC

clone size: .
V gene: TRBV4-3
J gene: TRBJ1-3
D gene: .
CDR3 protein: CASSQTTGQGNTIYF
CDR3 DNA: TGCGCCAGCAGCCAAACCACAGGGCAAGGAAACACCATATATTTT

clone size: .
V gene: TRBV7-9
J gene: TRBJ2-1
D gene: TRBD1
CDR3 protein: CASSSGQGASYNEQFF
CDR3 DNA: TGTGCCAGCAGCTCCGGACAGGGCGCGTCCTACAATGAGCAGTTCTTC

clone size: .
V gene: TRBV5-4
J gene: TRBJ1-1
D gene: .
CDR3 protein: CASSFSQNTEAFF
CDR3 DNA: TGTGCCAGCAGCTTTTCCCAGAACACTGAAGCTTTCTTT

clone size: .
V gene: TRBV6-1
J gene: TRBJ1-2
D gene: TRBD1
CDR3 protein: CASSVAQGAVNGYTF
CDR3 DNA: TGTGCCAGCAGTGTGGCACAGGGGGCGGTTAATGGCTACACCTTC

clone size: .
V gene: TRBV18
J gene: TRBJ1-4
D gene: .
CDR3 protein: CASSPRGSTNEKLFF
CDR3 DNA: TGTGCCAGCTCACCAAGAGGGTCAACTAATGAAAAACTGTTTTTT

clone size: .
V gene: TRBV3-1/TRBV3-2
J gene: TRBJ2-2
D gene: TRBD2
CDR3 protein: CASSHKSGGAVNTGELFF
CDR3 DNA: TGTGCCAGCAGCCATAAAAGCGGGGGGGCCGTGAACACCGGGGAGCTGTTTTTT

clone size: .
V gene: TRBV27
J gene: TRBJ2-3
D gene: TRBD2
CDR3 protein: CASSLWASAGGKDTQYF
CDR3 DNA: TGTGCCAGCAGTTTATGGGCCTCGGCGGGGGGCAAAGATACGCAGTATTTT

clone size: .
V gene: TRBV19
J gene: TRBJ2-3
D gene: .
CDR3 protein: CASSRGRTDTQYF
CDR3 DNA: TGTGCCAGTAGTAGGGGCAGGACAGATACGCAGTATTTT

clone size: .
V gene: TRBV5-8
J gene: TRBJ2-7
D gene: TRBD2
CDR3 protein: CASSLGTLAGGLKEQYF
CDR3 DNA: TGTGCCAGCAGCTTGGGGACACTAGCGGGGGGGCTGAAAGAGCAGTACTTC

clone size: .
V gene: TRBV7-2
J gene: TRBJ2-1
D gene: .
CDR3 protein: CASSLKVGGGEQFF
CDR3 DNA: TGTGCCAGCAGCCTCAAAGTAGGTGGAGGAGAGCAGTTCTTC

clone size: .
V gene: TRBV5-8
J gene: TRBJ2-7
D gene: .
CDR3 protein: CASSLRYTTPYEQYF
CDR3 DNA: TGTGCCAGCAGCTTGCGCTATACGACTCCCTACGAGCAGTACTTC

clone size: once
V gene: TRBV7-9
J gene: TRBJ1-4
D gene: TRBD1
CDR3 protein: CASINTGGAEKLFF
CDR3 DNA: TGTGCCAGCATCAACACAGGGGGCGCCGAAAAACTGTTTTTT

clone size: .
V gene: TRBV7-8
J gene: TRBJ1-2
D gene: .
CDR3 protein: CASSLALRGEGYTF
CDR3 DNA: TGTGCCAGCAGCTTAGCGCTAAGGGGTGAGGGCTACACCTTC

clone size: .
V gene: TRBV15
J gene: TRBJ2-2
D gene: TRBD2
CDR3 protein: CATSFGLAGGPDGGELFF
CDR3 DNA: TGTGCCACCAGCTTCGGACTAGCGGGGGGCCCAGACGGCGGGGAGCTGTTTTTT

clone size: .
V gene: TRBV6-5
J gene: TRBJ1-2
D gene: .
CDR3 protein: CATQSFRATYGYTF
CDR3 DNA: TGTGCCACACAGTCGTTCAGGGCCACTTATGGCTACACCTTC

clone size: .
V gene: TRBV18
J gene: TRBJ2-7
D gene: TRBD1
CDR3 protein: CASSPGTGATYEQYF
CDR3 DNA: TGTGCCAGCTCACCCGGGACAGGGGCCACCTACGAGCAGTACTTC

clone size: .
V gene: TRBV6-2/TRBV6-3
J gene: TRBJ1-4
D gene: TRBD1
CDR3 protein: CASSYAQGARVEKLFF
CDR3 DNA: TGTGCCAGCAGTTACGCGCAGGGGGCGCGGGTCGAAAAACTGTTTTTT

clone size: .
V gene: TRBV3-1/TRBV3-2
J gene: TRBJ2-4
D gene: TRBD2
CDR3 protein: CASSQVSGGPKNIQYF
CDR3 DNA: TGTGCCAGCAGCCAAGTAAGCGGGGGGCCCAAAAACATTCAGTACTTC

clone size: .
V gene: TRBV27
J gene: TRBJ1-1
D gene: TRBD1
CDR3 protein: CASSSLDRREAFF
CDR3 DNA: TGTGCCAGCAGTTCATTGGACAGGCGAGAAGCTTTCTTT

clone size: .
V gene: TRBV7-2
J gene: TRBJ1-1
D gene: .
CDR3 protein: CASSGRQMNTEAFF
CDR3 DNA: TGTGCCAGCAGCGGCAGACAGATGAACACTGAAGCTTTCTTT

clone size: .
V gene: TRBV5-1
J gene: TRBJ2-3
D gene: TRBD2
CDR3 protein: CASSPLGPIAGDTQYF
CDR3 DNA: TGCGCCAGCAGCCCTCTCGGGCCGATAGCGGGAGATACGCAGTATTTT

clone size: .
V gene: TRBV19
J gene: TRBJ2-7
D gene: .
CDR3 protein: CASSTSGTSYEQYF
CDR3 DNA: TGTGCCAGTAGTACGTCCGGGACAAGCTACGAGCAGTACTTC

clone size: .
V gene: TRBV7-6
J gene: TRBJ2-2
D gene: TRBD2
CDR3 protein: CASSSGVAVNTGELFF
CDR3 DNA: TGTGCCAGCAGCAGCGGGGTAGCGGTGAACACCGGGGAGCTGTTTTTT